The 21 T cell receptor beta chains given below trace back to one sample, sequenced in a study of vaccination effects on CD4 cells after COVID-19. Their recognized antigens are unknown. Upon completion of 10 to 11 days in culture, CD4+ T cells were isolated. Participants each got two BNT162b2 or mRNA-1273 vaccine doses. Method: immunoSEQ multiplex PCR; TCRdb's copy keeps in-frame clones and lacks some. The profile covers 65,000 to 90,000 clones, with around 69% appearing a single time and about 2.3% taken by the ten largest. Material: CD4+ T cells from PBMCs cultured without peptide, obtained after COVID-19 vaccination. Receptors originate from a human donor who received a COVID-19 vaccine.

This clone was recorded once. The V gene is TRBV19, the J gene TRBJ2-7, with 11 nucleotides matching TRBD2. This CDR3 is built from 15 residues. Germline CDR1 LNHDA, CDR2 SQIVND (reference sequence). V was clipped by 3 bases and J by 2 bases; unmatched bases: 3. Here the CDR3 reads CASSILAGGPYEQYV. The CDR3 coding sequence is TGTGCCAGTAGTATCCTAGCGGGGGGCCCCTACGAGCAGTACGTC.

The CDR3 DNA reads TGTGCCAGCAGCACCGGACAGGGGGCTGGAAACACCATATATTTT. Amino acids: CASSTGQGAGNTIYF. This chain connects TRBV9 to TRBJ1-3, with 10 positions matching TRBD1. V shed 4 bases, J shed 2 bases, and the junction held 3 bases outside the gene matches. This CDR3 is 15 amino acids long. Germline CDR1 SGDLS, CDR2 YYNGEE.

This sequence joins TRBV28 and TRBJ2-2; D remains unclear. The V end lost 6 bases, the J end lost 0 bases, and 8 bases lay between the germline ends. This CDR3 has 14 residues. Looked up from germline, CDR1 is MDHEN and CDR2 is SYDVKM. CDR3 protein: CASSLAANTGELFF. In DNA, the CDR3 is TGTGCCAGCAGCCTGGCGGCGAACACCGGGGAGCTGTTTTTT.

The rearrangement uses TRBV5-1 and TRBJ2-4, with TRBD1 identical over 9 bases. In germline, CDR1 is SGHRS, CDR2 YFSETQ. The trim removed 4 bases at V and 2 bases at J, leaving 10 bases unmatched. The CDR3 runs to 17 residues. CDR3 in DNA: TGCGCCAGCAGCCCGGGGACAGGGCTGATGACCAAAAACATTCAGTACTTC. Translated, it gives CASSPGTGLMTKNIQYF.

This clone has just a few counts. The chain combines TRBV4-1 with TRBJ1-2; 8 bases align to TRBD1. Germline CDR1 reads MGHRA; CDR2 reads YSYEKL. The junction had 5 bases not matched to a gene; V was cut back by 4 bases and J by 1 base. This CDR3 contains 15 residues. The CDR3 spells CASSRGQALNYGYTF. The DNA for the CDR3 is TGCGCCAGCAGCCGGGGACAGGCGCTTAACTATGGCTACACCTTC.

The chain has TRBV4-1 and TRBJ1-2, with D uncertain. The CDR3 sequence is 13 residues long. V shed 1 base and J shed 1 base, with 4 bases lying between them. Germline V gene sequence: CDR1 MGHRA, CDR2 YSYEKL. The CDR3 coding sequence is TGCGCCAGCAGCCAAGGTGATAACTATGGCTACACCTTC. Protein: CASSQGDNYGYTF.

Note on this clone: Different DNA sequences within this sample yield the same CDR3. J is TRBJ2-3 and V is TRBV3-1 (or the pseudogene TRBV3-2); unclear D gene. Trimming removed 0 bases at V and 5 bases at J, with 6 bases between. There are 13 residues in the CDR3. Looked up from germline, CDR1 is LGHDT and CDR2 is YNNKEL (reference sequence). The CDR3 DNA reads as TGTGCCAGCAGCCAAGATCGAGTAGATACGCAGTATTTT. This encodes CASSQDRVDTQYF.

Only one count was recorded for this clone. The rearrangement joins TRBV5-1 to TRBJ2-5; 12 positions match TRBD2. The germline CDR1 and CDR2 sequences are SGHRS and YFSETQ. The length of the CDR3 is 20 residues. The V gene end was trimmed by 1 base and the J gene end by 2 bases; junction bases not matched to a gene: 15. The chain's CDR3 is CASSLRPGLAGGREQETQYF. CDR3 coding DNA: TGCGCCAGCAGCTTGCGGCCTGGGCTAGCGGGGGGGCGTGAGCAAGAGACCCAGTACTTC.

The rearrangement uses TRBV24-1 and TRBJ1-1; the D gene is possibly TRBD1 (6 bases). This CDR3 region has 14 residues. Trimming removed 5 bases from V and 0 bases from J, with 9 bases in between. Germline CDR1 and CDR2: KGHDR and SFDVKD. CDR3 bases: TGTGCCACCAGTGCCGCAGGGGTGAACACTGAAGCTTTCTTT. As protein: CATSAAGVNTEAFF.

The rearrangement uses TRBV3-1 (or the pseudogene TRBV3-2) and TRBJ2-5; TRBD2 might be the D (6 bases). The germline CDR1 and CDR2 sequences are LGHDT and YNNKEL (reference sequence). V lost 0 bases and J 1 base, leaving 12 bases between the germline ends. This CDR3 comprises 16 residues. This CDR3 is CASSQDNRGIQETQYF. CDR3 bases: TGTGCCAGCAGCCAAGATAACCGGGGGATCCAAGAGACCCAGTACTTC.

V gene TRBV19 combines with J gene TRBJ1-5, with 7 nucleotides matching TRBD1. The germline V gene has CDR1 LNHDA and CDR2 SQIVND (reference sequence). The CDR3 is 15 residues long. V lost 4 bases to trimming and J lost 11 bases; unmatched junction nucleotides: 14. In DNA form, the CDR3 reads TGTGCCAGTAGTAACGGACAGGCCCACAAGGTGTCCCAGCATTTT. Translation: CASSNGQAHKVSQHF. Using reference TRBV19 and TRBJ1-5 for the parts outside the CDR3, the full variable domain is DGGITQSPKYLFRKEGQNVTLSCEQNLNHDAMYWYRQDPGQGLRLIYYSQIVNDFQKGDIAEGYSVSREKKESFPLTVTSAQKNPTAFYLCASSNGQAHKVSQHFGDGTRLSIL.

A single count supports this clone. V and J are TRBV29-1 and TRBJ2-5; D not resolved. Trimming shortened V by 3 bases and J by 0 bases, and 2 bases separated the two germline ends. The CDR3 covers 11 residues. Germline assignment: CDR1 SQVTM and CDR2 ANQGSEA. Written as DNA, the CDR3 is TGCAGCGTTGACCACCAAGAGACCCAGTACTTC. Translating it yields CSVDHQETQYF.

This clone has only a few counts. This chain joins TRBV7-8 and TRBJ1-5; D is unresolved. CDR3 length: 16 amino acids. Germline assignment: CDR1 SGHVS and CDR2 FQNEAQ. V shed 2 bases and J shed 0 bases, with 11 bases lying between them. The CDR3 region is CASSLSQTYSNQPQHF. The CDR3 DNA reads as TGTGCCAGCAGCTTATCACAAACCTATAGCAATCAGCCCCAGCATTTT.

The chain uses TRBV2 and TRBJ2-5; either TRBD1 or TRBD2 may supply D (5 bases each). Germline V gene lookup returns CDR1 SNHLY and CDR2 FYNNEI. The V end lost 4 bases, the J end lost 3 bases, and 12 bases lay between the germline ends. CDR3 size: 14 residues. The CDR3 DNA is TGTGCCAGCAGTGTTGGGTGGGGGAAAGAGACCCAGTACTTC. Its translation: CASSVGWGKETQYF.

This clone was seen a handful of times. The chain links TRBV29-1 to TRBJ1-1; 11 bases align to TRBD1. The V gene's germline CDR1 is SQVTM and CDR2 ANQGSEA. CDR3 length: 15 amino acids. V lost 5 bases, J lost 5 bases, and 10 bases stayed unmatched. Here the CDR3 reads CSVTWTGGFGTEAFF. The CDR3 coding sequence is TGCAGCGTTACGTGGACAGGGGGCTTTGGAACTGAAGCTTTCTTT.

The genes are TRBV4-2 and TRBJ1-1; the D gene is possibly TRBD1 (5 bases). Per the germline V gene, CDR1 is LGHNA and CDR2 is YNFKEQ. The CDR3 totals 16 residues. Trimming took off 0 bases at V and 0 bases at J, with 11 bases between the two ends. This CDR3 reads CASSQDGDSMNTEAFF. CDR3 bases: TGTGCCAGCAGCCAAGATGGGGACTCCATGAACACTGAAGCTTTCTTT.

The V call is TRBV18, the J call TRBJ1-1, with D uncertain. Germline CDR1 and CDR2: KGHSH and LQKENI. The CDR3 is 11 amino acids. Trimming left V 3 bases short and J 8 bases short, with 7 bases between. The DNA for the CDR3 is TGTGCCAGCTCACCCGAGACAGAAGCTTTCTTT. Protein: CASSPETEAFF.

The V gene is TRBV28, the J gene TRBJ2-1; 9 bases fit TRBD2. The V segment lost 9 bases and the J segment 10 bases; nucleotides outside the gene matches: 16. The CDR3 runs to 15 residues. CDR1 is MDHEN and CDR2 is SYDVKM in the germline V gene. CDR3 loop: CASYLGRGGAGEQFF. CDR3 nucleotides: TGTGCCAGTTACCTCGGGCGCGGGGGGGCGGGAGAGCAGTTCTTC.

The V and J genes are TRBV6-6 and TRBJ2-7, with D possibly matching TRBD2 (6 bases). The length of the CDR3 is 13 residues. With 2 bases removed from V and 7 bases from J, the gap between germline ends came to 12 bases. Germline CDR1 reads MNHNY; CDR2 reads SVGAGI (reference sequence). CDR3 residues: CASSYGPAGEQYV. The DNA for the CDR3 is TGTGCCAGCAGTTACGGGCCGGCGGGGGAGCAGTACGTC.

The chain joins TRBV7-9 to TRBJ2-3; 9 bases agree with TRBD1. The CDR3 has 16 amino acids. V shed 4 bases and J 0 bases; nucleotides not matched to a gene: 5. Germline V lookup: CDR1 SEHNR, CDR2 FQNEAQ (reference sequence). The CDR3 here is CASSSGTGYSTDTQYF. CDR3 in DNA: TGTGCCAGCAGCTCCGGGACAGGGTACAGCACAGATACGCAGTATTTT. The full variable domain, in which reference TRBV7-9 and TRBJ2-3 provide the parts outside the CDR3, is DTGVSQNPRHKITKRGQNVTFRCDPISEHNRLYWYRQTLGQGPEFLTYFQNEAQLEKSRLLSDRFSAERPKGSFSTLEIQRTEQGDSAMYLCASSSGTGYSTDTQYFGPGTRLTVL.

The genes are TRBV19 and TRBJ1-5, with a possible D match to TRBD1 (5 bases). The CDR3 consists of 14 residues. Trimming pared 4 bases from V and 4 bases from J, leaving 11 bases between. Germline-derived CDR1 and CDR2 are LNHDA and SQIVND (reference sequence). Written as DNA, the CDR3 is TGTGCCAGTAGTAGCGGGACGGAGAATCAGCCCCAGCATTTT. Translation gives CASSSGTENQPQHF.